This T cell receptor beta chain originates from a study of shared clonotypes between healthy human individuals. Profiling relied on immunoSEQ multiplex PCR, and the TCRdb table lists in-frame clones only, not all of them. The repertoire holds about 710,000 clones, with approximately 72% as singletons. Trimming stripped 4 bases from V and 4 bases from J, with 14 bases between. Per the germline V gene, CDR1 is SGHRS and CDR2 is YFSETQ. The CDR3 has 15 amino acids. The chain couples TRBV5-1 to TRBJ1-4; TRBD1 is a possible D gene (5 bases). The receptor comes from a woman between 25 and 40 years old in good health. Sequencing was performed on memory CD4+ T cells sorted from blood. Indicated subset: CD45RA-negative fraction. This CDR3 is CASSPWGSVNEKLFF. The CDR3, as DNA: TGCGCCAGCAGCCCGTGGGGCAGCGTTAATGAAAAACTGTTTTTT.